The 5 T cell receptor beta chains given below trace back to one sample, sequenced in a study of lymphopenia after photon versus proton radiotherapy. Sequencing was performed with immunoSEQ multiplex PCR; in TCRdb, only in-frame clones are kept and a portion is missing. This table has around 26,000 clones, around four fifths appearing once. The sample in question was peripheral blood, obtained from a patient treated with proton-based radiotherapy. These receptors originate from a woman in her 70s with pancreatic cancer.

CDR3: CAIRTGTENNEQFF. The CDR3 DNA reads as TGTGCCATCAGGACCGGGACAGAGAACAATGAGCAGTTCTTC. J is TRBJ2-1 and V is TRBV10-3; 7 positions match TRBD1. The CDR3 runs to 14 residues. Germline CDR1 and CDR2: ENHRY and SYGVKD. The J segment lost 5 bases and the V segment lost 6 bases, leaving 7 bases of the junction unmatched.

V is TRBV2 and J is TRBJ1-5; D remains unclear. CDR1 SNHLY and CDR2 FYNNEI come from the germline V gene. CDR3 length equals 13 residues. With 3 bases removed from V and 7 bases from J, the gap between germline ends came to 10 bases. CDR3 residues: CASSEGGPQPQHF. CDR3 in DNA: TGTGCCAGCAGTGAGGGCGGCCCACAGCCCCAGCATTTT.

This clone was seen a few times. This chain uses TRBV4-3 with TRBJ2-5; possibly TRBD1 for D (6 bases). V was shortened by 0 bases and J by 6 bases, with 14 bases between the two germline ends. Germline lookup yields CDR1 LGHNA and CDR2 YSLEER. The CDR3 is made up of 15 amino acids. CDR3 nucleotide sequence: TGCGCCAGCAGCCAAGATCCCGGCAGGGGACAGACCCAGTACTTC. Translation: CASSQDPGRGQTQYF.

V is TRBV7-9 and J is TRBJ2-3; 7 positions match TRBD2. There are 13 residues in the CDR3. The junction had 9 bases not matched to a gene; V was cut back by 1 base and J by 14 bases. Germline CDR1 SEHNR, CDR2 FQNEAQ (reference sequence). CDR3 sequence reads: CASSLGGEGFRYF. CDR3 DNA: TGTGCCAGCAGCTTAGGTGGGGAGGGCTTCCGGTATTTT.

The CDR3 nucleotides read TGTGCCAGCAGCCCACTCGGAGGGACTGAGAACACCGGGGAGCTGTTTTTT. Protein product: CASSPLGGTENTGELFF. The chain links TRBV9 to TRBJ2-2, with D tentatively TRBD2 (6 bases). With 4 bases removed from V and 1 base from J, the gap between germline ends came to 17 bases. Germline V gene sequence: CDR1 SGDLS, CDR2 YYNGEE. There are 17 residues in the CDR3. The whole variable domain, remainder taken from reference TRBV9 and TRBJ2-2, is DSGVTQTPKHLITATGQRVTLRCSPRSGDLSVYWYQQSLDQGLQFLIQYYNGEERAKGNILERFSAQQFPDLHSELNLSSLELGDSALYFCASSPLGGTENTGELFFGEGSRLTVL.